The 30 T cell receptor beta chains given below trace back to one sample, sequenced in a study of blood T cell repertoires in COVID-19. Generated by immunoSEQ multiplex PCR, the TCRdb table keeps only in-frame clones and is missing some. Of nearly 200,000 clones in the sample, 70% to 90% were seen once. Sequencing used peripheral blood. These receptors were obtained from a woman aged 40-49 years who had recovered from COVID-19.

J is TRBJ1-1 and V is TRBV7-9; the match to TRBD1 covers 10 bases. This CDR3 region has 16 residues. CDR1 is SEHNR, CDR2 FQNEAQ, per germline (reference sequence). The V gene end was trimmed by 4 bases and the J gene end by 0 bases; junction bases not matched to a gene: 5. This CDR3 is CASSSGTGALNTEAFF. The CDR3 DNA is TGTGCCAGCAGCTCCGGGACAGGGGCTTTGAACACTGAAGCTTTCTTT.

This sequence joins TRBV7-2 and TRBJ2-7; 8 nucleotides agree with TRBD2. This CDR3 comprises 14 residues. Germline CDR1 is SGHTA and CDR2 is FQGNSA. V shed 4 bases, J shed 6 bases, and the junction held 8 bases outside the gene matches. The CDR3 DNA follows: TGTGCCAGCAGCTCCGGGCAGCGGGAGCGCGAGCAGTACTTC. This sequence encodes CASSSGQREREQYF.

The chain employs TRBV30 and TRBJ2-7, with a weak D call TRBD2 (5 bases). This CDR3 is built from 11 residues. The V end was cut by 2 bases, the J end by 6 bases, with 8 bases between. Germline CDR1 reads GTSNPN; CDR2 reads SVGIG (reference sequence). Here the CDR3 DNA reads TGTGCCTGGAGTAGAGGGCTCGAGCAGTACTTC. Protein product: CAWSRGLEQYF.

The genes are TRBV10-3 and TRBJ1-2, with D possibly TRBD1 on 6 matching bases. Germline assignment: CDR1 ENHRY and CDR2 SYGVKD. The CDR3 runs 12 residues. V shed 5 bases and J shed 8 bases, with 12 bases lying between them. CDR3 loop: CAISSGVRGYTF. The CDR3 DNA follows: TGTGCCATCAGTTCAGGGGTGAGGGGCTACACCTTC.

The gene calls are TRBV10-3 and TRBJ1-3, with 8 bases lining up with TRBD1. Trimming removed 8 bases from V and 3 bases from J; junction bases left unmatched: 3. From germline, CDR1 is ENHRY and CDR2 SYGVKD. This CDR3 is 13 amino acids long. Written as DNA, the CDR3 is TGTGCCATCGGACAGGGACTTGGAAACACCATATATTTT. This sequence encodes CAIGQGLGNTIYF.

The rearrangement uses TRBV3-1 (or the pseudogene TRBV3-2) and TRBJ2-7, with TRBD2 matching over 12 bases. CDR1 and CDR2 from the germline V gene are LGHDT and YNNKEL (reference sequence). CDR3 length: 13 amino acids. V was clipped by 8 bases and J by 6 bases; unmatched bases: 5. This chain's CDR3 is CASGRTSGIEQYF. DNA for the CDR3: TGTGCCAGCGGTAGGACTAGCGGGATCGAGCAGTACTTC.

The gene calls are TRBV27 and TRBJ2-3; 9 bases agree with TRBD1. The CDR3 has 14 amino acids. Germline assignment: CDR1 MNHEY and CDR2 SMNVEV (reference sequence). The ends lost 6 bases at V and 7 bases at J; junction bases unmatched: 8. The CDR3 region is CASSLTGGTYTQYF. The CDR3, as DNA: TGTGCCAGCAGCCTAACAGGGGGCACTTATACGCAGTATTTT.

The chain links TRBV3-1 (or the pseudogene TRBV3-2) to TRBJ1-3; D is ambiguous. This CDR3 is 14 amino acids long. V was shortened by 4 bases and J by 3 bases, with 10 bases between the two germline ends. CDR1 is LGHDT, CDR2 YNNKEL, per germline (reference sequence). The DNA for the CDR3 is TGTGCCAGCAGCCCTACAGTGGGTGGAAACACCATATATTTT. Residues: CASSPTVGGNTIYF.

The J gene is TRBJ2-6, the V gene TRBV13; D is possibly TRBD1 or TRBD2 (5 bases each). The V and J ends lost 5 bases and 0 bases respectively, with 20 bases between them. CDR3 length: 19 residues. CDR1 is PRHDT and CDR2 is FYEKMQ in the germline V gene (reference sequence). CDR3 loop: CASSVEGLDRFSGANVLTF. CDR3 coding DNA: TGTGCCAGCAGCGTAGAGGGGCTAGACAGATTCTCTGGGGCCAACGTCCTGACTTTC. Variable domain in full (rest from reference TRBV13 and TRBJ2-6): AAGVIQSPRHLIKEKRETATLKCYPIPRHDTVYWYQQGPGQDPQFLISFYEKMQSDKGSIPDRFSAQQFSDYHSELNMSSLELGDSALYFCASSVEGLDRFSGANVLTFGAGSRLTVL.

This chain uses TRBV7-9 with TRBJ2-1, with TRBD1 matching over 7 bases. The CDR3 totals 19 residues. Germline trimming cut 6 bases from V and 2 bases from J; bases unmatched to any gene: 19. Germline assignment: CDR1 SEHNR and CDR2 FQNEAQ (reference sequence). In nucleotides, the CDR3 is TGTGCCAGCAGTTATTACATGGCCGCCGGGACAGTAACCTACAATGAGCAGTTCTTC. Translated: CASSYYMAAGTVTYNEQFF.

The V and J genes are TRBV29-1 and TRBJ1-4; maybe TRBD1 (5 bases). The CDR3 runs to 13 residues. Trimming shortened V by 6 bases and J by 7 bases, and 15 bases separated the two germline ends. CDR1 is SQVTM, CDR2 ANQGSEA, per germline. The CDR3, as DNA: TGCAGCGTGAGCCGGGGGAGCGGTGAAAAACTGTTTTTT. Translation gives CSVSRGSGEKLFF.

The chain carries TRBV5-1 and TRBJ1-1, with no clear D. V was cut by 1 base and J by 4 bases, with 8 bases left in between. Germline CDR1 is SGHRS and CDR2 is YFSETQ. The CDR3 consists of 13 residues. The CDR3 DNA sequence: TGCGCCAGCAGCTTGCAGCGAAGCACTGAAGCTTTCTTT. This gives the protein CASSLQRSTEAFF.

This clone was observed once. This chain uses TRBV4-2 with TRBJ2-5; TRBD2 is a possible D gene (5 bases). In germline, CDR1 is LGHNA, CDR2 YNFKEQ. The CDR3 has 16 residues. V lost 1 base and J lost 0, with 12 bases in between. The CDR3: CASSQGLNPYQETQYF. As DNA, the CDR3 is TGTGCCAGCAGCCAAGGACTAAACCCGTACCAAGAGACCCAGTACTTC.

J is TRBJ2-1 and V is TRBV11-3; 8 nucleotides align to TRBD1. Germline assignment: CDR1 SGHNT and CDR2 YENEEA. With V trimmed by 1 base and J by 2 bases, 1 base remained unmatched. The CDR3 consists of 15 residues. The CDR3 nucleotides are TGTGCCAGCAGCTTAGGGACAGGGCCCTACAATGAGCAGTTCTTC. This sequence encodes CASSLGTGPYNEQFF.

In regard to this clone: The identical CDR3 is also encoded by other nucleotide sequences in the sample. This sequence joins TRBV6-5 and TRBJ1-3; D gene ambiguous. Germline CDR1 and CDR2: MNHEY and SVGAGI. This CDR3 contains 13 residues. V was pared by 0 bases and J by 3 bases, with 3 bases between. CDR3 in DNA: TGTGCCAGCAGTTACTCCGGTGGAAACACCATATATTTT. Translation gives CASSYSGGNTIYF.

The chain recombines TRBV7-2 with TRBJ1-5; D uncertain. Trimming took 4 bases from V and 3 from J, leaving 10 bases between them. Germline CDR1 and CDR2: SGHTA and FQGNSA. The CDR3 is made up of 14 amino acids. The DNA of the CDR3 is TGTGCCAGCAGCTCACAGTCCCTCAATCAGCCCCAGCATTTT. Residues: CASSSQSLNQPQHF.

V and J are TRBV6-5 and TRBJ2-3; D is unresolved. Between the trimmed V and J ends, which lost 6 bases and 5 bases, there was a span of 12 bases. This CDR3 has 13 amino acids. Germline V gives CDR1 MNHEY, CDR2 SVGAGI. The CDR3 spells CASRPTRRDTQYF. CDR3 sequence (DNA): TGTGCCAGCAGACCGACTCGAAGAGATACGCAGTATTTT.

The chain joins TRBV7-2 to TRBJ1-2; maybe TRBD1 (6 bases). Germline-derived CDR1 and CDR2 are SGHTA and FQGNSA. Trimming cost V 0 bases and J 2 bases, with 7 bases left between them. The CDR3 extends over 14 amino acids. CDR3 sequence reads: CASSLATGNYGYTF. The CDR3, as DNA: TGTGCCAGCAGCTTAGCCACAGGGAACTATGGCTACACCTTC.

V and J are TRBV28 and TRBJ1-2, with TRBD1 matching over 8 bases. Per germline, CDR1 MDHEN and CDR2 SYDVKM. This CDR3 is 14 amino acids long. V gave up 5 bases and J gave up 6 bases; unmatched junction bases: 8. The CDR3 sequence: CASSPRGQVDGYTF. DNA of the CDR3: TGTGCCAGCAGTCCCAGGGGACAGGTGGATGGCTACACCTTC.

The chain uses TRBV6-2 or TRBV6-3 and TRBJ2-3, with 8 bases aligning to TRBD2. Germline lookup yields CDR1 MNHEY and CDR2 SVGEGT. V lost 5 bases, J lost 1 base, and 5 bases stayed unmatched. This CDR3 is built from 15 residues. In DNA, the CDR3 is TGTGCCAGCAGTCCGGGACTAGTGGGCACAGATACGCAGTATTTT. Translated: CASSPGLVGTDTQYF.

This clone was found a few times. V gene TRBV6-5 combines with J gene TRBJ1-5; weak D call: TRBD1 (5 bases). This CDR3 has 14 residues. The germline V gene encodes CDR1 MNHEY and CDR2 SVGAGI. V was pared by 7 bases and J by 7 bases, with 17 bases between. The CDR3 DNA reads TGTGCCAGCACTAACGGGGGAGGCGGGCAGCCCCAGCATTTT. This sequence encodes CASTNGGGGQPQHF.

This clone was found once. This rearrangement joins TRBV7-9 to TRBJ2-5, with 10 positions matching TRBD1. The germline gives CDR1 SEHNR, CDR2 FQNEAQ (reference sequence). This CDR3 contains 14 residues. V trimming: 3 bases; J trimming: 5 bases; junction bases outside the gene matches: 3. CDR3 sequence (DNA): TGTGCCAGCAGCTTGGGACAGGGGACGGAGACCCAGTACTTC. It yields the protein CASSLGQGTETQYF.

CDR3 region: CASSLVLGANQPQHF. Here the CDR3 DNA reads TGTGCCAGCAGCTTGGTGTTGGGGGCGAATCAGCCCCAGCATTTT. The J gene is TRBJ1-5, the V gene TRBV5-8; weak D call: TRBD1 (6 bases). The CDR3 covers 15 residues. The V end lost 0 bases, the J end lost 4 bases, and 11 bases lay between the germline ends. Germline V gene lookup returns CDR1 SGHTS and CDR2 YDEGEE.

The chain carries TRBV28 and TRBJ2-7; 8 bases fit TRBD1. CDR1 MDHEN and CDR2 SYDVKM come from the germline V gene. V shed 5 bases, J shed 4 bases, and the junction held 13 bases outside the gene matches. The CDR3 is made up of 16 amino acids. DNA for the CDR3: TGTGCCAGCAGTGTCCCGGGACAGGTGCTTTCGTACGAGCAGTACTTC. Amino acids: CASSVPGQVLSYEQYF.

The chain carries TRBV19 and TRBJ2-7; 11 bases match TRBD1. The V and J ends lost 4 bases and 6 bases, in that order; junction bases with no gene match: 8. The CDR3 length is 15 residues. Germline V gives CDR1 LNHDA, CDR2 SQIVND (reference sequence). CDR3 nucleotide sequence: TGTGCCAGTAGTAGCGATGGACAGGGGGCGGTCGAGCAGTACTTC. Residues: CASSSDGQGAVEQYF.

The chain carries TRBV5-4 and TRBJ1-1; D might be TRBD1 (5 bases). Germline CDR1 SGHNT, CDR2 YYREEE (reference sequence). V was pared by 4 bases and J by 1 base, with 8 bases between. The length of the CDR3 is 13 residues. In nucleotides, the CDR3 is TGTGCCAGCAGCACCAGGGAGAACACTGAAGCTTTCTTT. Encoded protein: CASSTRENTEAFF.

The J gene is TRBJ1-5, the V gene TRBV30; 7 bases are shared with TRBD1. Germline CDR1 and CDR2: GTSNPN and SVGIG (reference sequence). CDR3 size: 12 residues. Trimming cost V 3 bases and J 6 bases; bases outside gene matches: 2. The CDR3 sequence is CAWRQGFQPQHF. CDR3 nucleotide sequence: TGTGCCTGGAGACAGGGGTTTCAGCCCCAGCATTTT.

Of note for this clone: A much larger clone is a single base away; this may be a read error. This chain uses TRBV14 with TRBJ2-3; tentatively, D is TRBD1 (5 bases). The CDR3 has 13 amino acids. Germline V gives CDR1 SGHDN, CDR2 FVKESK. Trimming removed 4 bases from V and 0 bases from J, with 5 bases in between. The DNA for the CDR3 is TGTGCCAGCAGCCGACAGAGCACAGATACGCAGTATTTT. Translated: CASSRQSTDTQYF. Drawing the rest from reference TRBV14 and TRBJ2-3, the complete variable domain is EAGVTQFPSHSVIEKGQTVTLRCDPISGHDNLYWYRRVMGKEIKFLLHFVKESKQDESGMPNNRFLAERTGGTYSTLKVQPAELEDSGVYFCASSRQSTDTQYFGPGTRLTVL.

The rearrangement uses TRBV4-3 and TRBJ1-2, with D unresolved. The germline V gene has CDR1 LGHNA and CDR2 YSLEER. The CDR3 runs 16 residues. Trimming pared 0 bases from V and 3 bases from J, leaving 14 bases between. In DNA, the CDR3 is TGCGCCAGCAGCCAAGATCGGAACCCCCGGGACTATGGCTACACCTTC. Amino acids: CASSQDRNPRDYGYTF.

The genes are TRBV9 and TRBJ2-1; 10 bases line up with TRBD2. The CDR3 contains 18 residues. The V and J ends lost 6 bases and 0 bases, in that order; junction bases with no gene match: 12. Germline CDR1 is SGDLS and CDR2 is YYNGEE. CDR3 in amino acids: CASTQLAGSTGSYNEQFF. CDR3 in DNA: TGTGCCAGCACGCAACTAGCGGGATCGACCGGCTCCTACAATGAGCAGTTCTTC.